The 8 T cell receptor beta chains listed next were all sequenced from one sample in a study of identical twins. TCRdb processed the 5' RACE reads anew with MiXCR; each CDR3 protein has one entry. The sample lists 450,000 to 650,000 distinct CDR3 sequences; roughly 15% were seen once. The sample was also reused in another study, on yellow fever vaccine responses in identical twins.

The sequenced material came from CD4+ T cells sorted from blood. The receptors stem from a woman younger than 35 in good health.

This clonotype was seen only a few times. The chain carries TRBV27 and TRBJ2-3, with 10 bases aligning to TRBD1. From germline, CDR1 is MNHEY and CDR2 SMNVEV (reference sequence). The CDR3 runs to 15 residues. V was pared by 4 bases and J by 4 bases, with 5 bases of the junction left unmatched. The CDR3 region has the DNA TGTGCCAGCAGTTCTCGGACAGGGGGTTCAGATACGCAGTATTTT. Encoded protein: CASSSRTGGSDTQYF.

The chain uses TRBV10-3 and TRBJ2-2; tentatively, D is TRBD1 (5 bases). Trimming removed 5 bases at V and 4 bases at J, with 11 bases between. Looked up from germline, CDR1 is ENHRY and CDR2 is SYGVKD. The length of the CDR3 is 14 residues. CDR3 amino acids: CAISLQGGTGELFF. The CDR3 DNA reads as TGTGCCATCAGTCTTCAGGGCGGCACCGGGGAGCTGTTTTTT.

The chain combines TRBV15 with TRBJ2-3, with D possibly matching TRBD2 (6 bases). Per the germline V gene, CDR1 is LNHNV and CDR2 is YYDKDF (reference sequence). V lost 6 bases and J 13 bases, leaving 20 bases between the germline ends. The CDR3 has 13 residues. CDR3 DNA: TGTGCCACCAGAGGCCGGGACTTCTACGGGGAGTATTTT. Amino acids: CATRGRDFYGEYF. The full variable domain, in which reference TRBV15 and TRBJ2-3 provide the parts outside the CDR3, is DAMVIQNPRYQVTQFGKPVTLSCSQTLNHNVMYWYQQKSSQAPKLLFHYYDKDFNNEADTPDNFQSRRPNTSFCFLDIRSPGLGDTAMYLCATRGRDFYGEYFGPGTRLTVL.

J is TRBJ1-1 and V is TRBV6-1; no reliable D call. Per germline, CDR1 MNHNS and CDR2 SASEGT. Between the trimmed V and J ends, which lost 10 bases and 4 bases, there was a span of 16 bases. The CDR3 consists of 13 residues. The CDR3 region is CATSRAPGTEAFF. In DNA form, the CDR3 reads TGTGCCACCTCCCGGGCCCCGGGCACTGAAGCTTTCTTT.

V usage is TRBV10-3 and J usage is TRBJ2-1, with D possibly being TRBD1 (5 bases). The ends were cut back, 0 bases at V and 9 bases at J, with 12 bases in the middle. Germline V lookup: CDR1 ENHRY, CDR2 SYGVKD. The CDR3 is 14 amino acids. The DNA of the CDR3 is TGTGCCATCAGTGAGTCAGATAGTGGGGCTGAGCAGTTCTTC. The encoded protein is CAISESDSGAEQFF.

The chain recombines TRBV7-3 with TRBJ2-5, with TRBD2 matching 7 bases. V was clipped by 5 bases and J by 2 bases; unmatched bases: 14. The CDR3 is made up of 17 amino acids. Germline V gives CDR1 SGHTA, CDR2 FQGTGA. Here the CDR3 DNA reads TGTGCCAGCAGCGTAGGACTAGGAGCGAGAATGCAAGAGACCCAGTACTTC. Translating gives CASSVGLGARMQETQYF.

In this sample, this clonotype turned up a few times. This sequence joins TRBV6-5 and TRBJ1-2, with 8 bases that match TRBD1. Germline V gene sequence: CDR1 MNHEY, CDR2 SVGAGI. V dropped 2 bases and J dropped 4; count of bases not matched to a gene: 3. This CDR3 region has 14 residues. The CDR3 here is CASSYAQGVYGYTF. Written as DNA, the CDR3 is TGTGCCAGCAGTTACGCACAGGGGGTCTATGGCTACACCTTC.

Worth noting for this clonotype: A clone one base away is much larger, so this may be a read error. The chain couples TRBV9 to TRBJ1-5; TRBD1 matches at 9 bases. Looked up from germline, CDR1 is SGDLS and CDR2 is YYNGEE. The trim removed 0 bases at V and 3 bases at J, leaving 1 base unmatched. The CDR3 is made up of 15 amino acids. CDR3 sequence: CASSVGTGDNQPQHF. The DNA for the CDR3 is TGTGCCAGCAGCGTAGGGACAGGGGACAATCAGCCCCAGCATTTT.